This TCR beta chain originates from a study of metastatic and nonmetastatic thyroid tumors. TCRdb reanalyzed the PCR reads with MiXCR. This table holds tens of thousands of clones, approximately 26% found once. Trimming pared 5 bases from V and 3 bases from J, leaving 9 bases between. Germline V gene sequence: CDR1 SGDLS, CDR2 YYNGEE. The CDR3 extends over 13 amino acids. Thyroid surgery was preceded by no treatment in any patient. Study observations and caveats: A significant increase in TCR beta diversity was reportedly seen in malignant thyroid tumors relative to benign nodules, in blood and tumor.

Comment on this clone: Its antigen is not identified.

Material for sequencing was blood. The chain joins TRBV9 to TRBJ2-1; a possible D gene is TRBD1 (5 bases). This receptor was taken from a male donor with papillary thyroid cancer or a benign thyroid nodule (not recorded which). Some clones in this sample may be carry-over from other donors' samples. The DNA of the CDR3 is TGTGCCAGCAGTATTAGGGGCTACAATGAGCAGTTCTTC. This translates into CASSIRGYNEQFF.